What follows are 25 T cell receptor beta chains derived from one specimen sequenced in a study of blood T cells in healthy people across ages. The authors ran a second PCR of about 7 to 11 cycles using a sample-barcoded 5' primer and a J-beta primer mix. Using its own MiXCR run on the 5' RACE reads, TCRdb lists one record per CDR3 protein. The profile covers some 1.4 million distinct CDR3 sequences, with 42% appearing a single time and 6.5% to 10% taken by the ten largest. Sequenced material: blood. The receptors originated from a young woman in good health.

The CDR3 spells CSADQGGETQYF. CDR3 nucleotide sequence: TGCAGCGCCGATCAGGGGGGAGAGACCCAGTACTTC. The gene calls are TRBV29-1 and TRBJ2-7; a weak D match, TRBD1 (7 bases). Matching the DNA end better, TRBJ2-5 makes the J call doubtful. This CDR3 region has 12 residues. Germline CDR1 SQVTM, CDR2 ANQGSEA.

The J gene is TRBJ1-2, the V gene TRBV27, with TRBD1 identical over 11 bases. This CDR3 is 14 amino acids long. Germline V CDR1 and CDR2: MNHEY, SMNVEV (reference sequence). Losses at the gene ends were 5 bases for V and 5 bases for J; bases not matched to a gene: 4. As DNA, the CDR3 is TGTGCCAGCAGTGTGGACAGGGGGCTTTATGGCTACACCTTC. Amino acids: CASSVDRGLYGYTF.

Details on this clonotype: No DNA is shown, since the ends of the CDR3 on it are uncertain; the CDR3 is the one TCRdb lists. This chain connects TRBV7-9 to TRBJ1-2; the table gives TRBD1 as D, unverified against the DNA. CDR1 and CDR2 (germline): SEHNR, FQNEAQ (reference sequence). The CDR3 length is 15 residues, termini included. The CDR3 reads CVSSSAGAPHYGCTF.

J is TRBJ2-7 and V is TRBV7-2; D perhaps matches TRBD1 (6 bases). The length of the CDR3 is 16 residues. Germline loops: CDR1 SGHTA, CDR2 FQGNSA. The ends were cut back, 1 base at V and 7 bases at J, with 20 bases in the middle. The CDR3, as DNA: TGTGCCAGCAGCTTAGAGACAGCCTGGACAGACAATGAGCAGTACTTC. Translation: CASSLETAWTDNEQYF.

The rearrangement uses TRBV20-1 and TRBJ1-2, with D tentatively TRBD1 (5 bases). This CDR3 has 15 amino acids. The germline gives CDR1 DFQATT, CDR2 SNEGSKA (reference sequence). V lost 0 bases and J lost 7, with 18 bases in between. CDR3 protein: CSARDRDREAFGYTF. CDR3 coding DNA: TGCAGTGCTAGAGATCGGGACCGAGAGGCTTTTGGCTACACCTTC.

This clonotype has only one observation. J is TRBJ1-1 and V is TRBV7-9; D is ambiguous. Germline V CDR1 and CDR2: SEHNR, FQNEAQ (reference sequence). This CDR3 has 15 amino acids. V lost 2 bases and J lost 0, with 10 bases in between. In nucleotides, the CDR3 is TGTGCCAGCAGCTTAACGACGGATATGAACACTGAAGCTTTCTTT. As protein: CASSLTTDMNTEAFF.

This clonotype was seen more than once but under ten times. V usage is TRBV20-1 and J usage is TRBJ2-7, with D possibly TRBD2 on 6 matching bases. Trimming pared 1 base from V and 1 base from J, leaving 11 bases between. Germline assignment: CDR1 DFQATT and CDR2 SNEGSKA (reference sequence). CDR3 size: 14 residues. CDR3 in DNA: TGCAGTGCTAGAGGGAGGGGAAATTCCTACGAGCAGTACTTC. This sequence encodes CSARGRGNSYEQYF.

Comments on this clonotype: This may come from a read error, since a much larger clone is one base off. V and J are TRBV2 and TRBJ2-5, with a possible D match to TRBD1 (5 bases). The CDR3 spans 14 residues. V gave up 5 bases and J gave up 11 bases, with 21 bases separating them. CDR1 is SNHLY, CDR2 FYNNEI, per germline. The CDR3 loop is CASSRQSGYNEQYF. The CDR3 DNA sequence: TGTGCCAGCAGTCGACAGTCAGGATACAATGAGCAGTACTTC.

This clonotype was observed a few times. The V and J genes are TRBV11-1 and TRBJ1-4; no definite D call. Trimming stripped 9 bases from V and 7 bases from J, with 12 bases between. Per germline, CDR1 SGHAT and CDR2 FQDESV (reference sequence). The CDR3 has 12 residues. The DNA for the CDR3 is TGTGCCAGTAGCGCAAGTCCTGAAAAACTGTTTTTT. Translating gives CASSASPEKLFF. The complete variable domain, with remaining parts taken from reference TRBV11-1 and TRBJ1-4, reads EAEVAQSPRYKITEKSQAVAFWCDPISGHATLYWYRQILGQGPELLVQFQDESVVDDSQLPKDRFSAERLKGVDSTLKIQPAELGDSAMYLCASSASPEKLFFGSGTQLSVL.

This clonotype has just one count. The V and J genes are TRBV11-2 and TRBJ2-7; D is perhaps TRBD1 or TRBD2 (7 bases each). Trimming took 6 bases from V and 3 from J, leaving 18 bases between them. The CDR3 runs to 15 residues. Germline CDR1 SGHAT, CDR2 FQNNGV. CDR3 DNA: TGTGCCAGCAGGGGGGGGCCGGGACAGTACTACGAGCAGTACTTC. Its protein is CASRGGPGQYYEQYF.

The chain carries TRBV6-1 and TRBJ2-1; tentatively, D is TRBD2 (6 bases). Germline CDR1 and CDR2: MNHNS and SASEGT. This CDR3 comprises 13 residues. Trimming removed 1 base at V and 13 bases at J, with 14 bases between. This CDR3 reads CASSEGGDGDQFF. Written as DNA, the CDR3 is TGTGCCAGCAGTGAAGGGGGGGACGGGGATCAGTTCTTC.

This clonotype was seen repeatedly, ten times or more. The chain employs TRBV3-1 and TRBJ2-1, with TRBD2 as a possible D gene (6 bases). The germline V gene has CDR1 LGHDT and CDR2 YNNKEL (reference sequence). The CDR3 has 16 amino acids. V lost 5 bases to trimming and J lost 4 bases, with 18 bases between them. The CDR3 DNA reads TGTGCCAGCAGCGGAAGGCCCAGCGGACTATACAATGAGCAGTTCTTC. It encodes CASSGRPSGLYNEQFF.

This clonotype occurred once. This chain links TRBV20-1 with TRBJ2-5, with D maybe TRBD1 (5 bases). The DNA end lines up better with TRBJ2-7; the J call may be wrong. Germline V gene data show CDR1 as DFQATT and CDR2 as SNEGSKA (reference sequence). This CDR3 is built from 13 residues. The CDR3, as DNA: TGCAGTACCCCCGGAAGGACAAACTACGAGCAGTACTTC. Amino acids: CSTPGRTNYEQYF.

V and J are TRBV20-1 and TRBJ1-1; no definite D call. V gave up 0 bases and J gave up 0 bases, with 11 bases separating them. The CDR3 totals 15 residues. In germline, CDR1 is DFQATT, CDR2 SNEGSKA (reference sequence). In DNA form, the CDR3 reads TGCAGTGCTAGAGATCCAGGACGTATGAACACTGAAGCTTTCTTT. Translated, it gives CSARDPGRMNTEAFF.

The rearrangement links TRBV11-2 to TRBJ2-3; 13 bases match TRBD2. The CDR3 totals 18 residues. J was trimmed by 0 bases and V by 5 bases; bases with no gene match: 8. The germline V gene has CDR1 SGHAT and CDR2 FQNNGV. The DNA for the CDR3 is TGTGCCAGCAGCCAAGGACTAGCGGGAGAGGTTAGCACAGATACGCAGTATTTT. Its translation: CASSQGLAGEVSTDTQYF.

The chain recombines TRBV15 with TRBJ1-5; D not resolved. Germline loops: CDR1 LNHNV, CDR2 YYDKDF (reference sequence). This CDR3 is 19 amino acids long. V was trimmed by 2 bases and J by 0 bases, leaving 20 bases between them. In DNA form, the CDR3 reads TGTGCCACCAGCAGACAACTCCAGATTGGGTTGATTAGCAATCAGCCCCAGCATTTT. Translating gives CATSRQLQIGLISNQPQHF.

This clonotype was seen only once. The chain carries TRBV12-3 or TRBV12-4 and TRBJ2-5, with D perhaps TRBD1 (6 bases). The V gene lost 7 bases and the J gene lost 11 bases, with 17 bases spanning the gap. The CDR3 is made up of 12 amino acids. CDR3 amino acids: CASKQGNNEQYF. DNA for the CDR3: TGTGCCAGCAAGCAGGGGAACAATGAGCAGTACTTC.

Details on this clonotype: This may stem from a read error, because a much larger clone lies one nucleotide away. The chain has TRBV6-5 and TRBJ2-5, with 12 positions matching TRBD2. The DNA end favors TRBJ2-7, so the J call may be wrong. The CDR3 is 16 residues long. CDR1 and CDR2 (germline): MNHEY, SVGAGI. CDR3 in DNA: TGTGCCAGCAGTTCCCTAGCGGGAGGGAGGTCCTGCGAGCAGTACTTC. Translating gives CASSSLAGGRSCEQYF.

This clonotype showed up just a few times. J is TRBJ2-5 and V is TRBV29-1; D is undetermined. The CDR3 covers 13 residues. V gave up 0 bases and J gave up 5 bases, with 10 bases separating them. The V gene's germline CDR1 is SQVTM and CDR2 ANQGSEA. The CDR3 nucleotides read TGCAGCGTTGAAGATCTTATGTCGGAGACCCAGTACTTC. Translated, it gives CSVEDLMSETQYF.

This chain joins TRBV27 and TRBJ2-1; D perhaps matches TRBD2 (5 bases). Germline V gene lookup returns CDR1 MNHEY and CDR2 SMNVEV (reference sequence). There are 15 residues in the CDR3. Trimming shortened V by 7 bases and J by 2 bases, and 15 bases separated the two germline ends. The CDR3 here is CASTHGGQPYNEQFF. Written as DNA, the CDR3 is TGTGCCAGCACCCATGGCGGGCAACCCTACAATGAGCAGTTCTTC.

The rearrangement uses TRBV20-1 and TRBJ1-5; 8 positions match TRBD1. The V gene's germline CDR1 is DFQATT and CDR2 SNEGSKA (reference sequence). After removal of 6 bases from V and 1 base from J, the junction contained 5 bases not matched to a gene. The length of the CDR3 is 14 residues. As DNA, the CDR3 is TGCAGTGCCCCGAGGACAGGGAGCAATCAGCCCCAGCATTTT. Translation gives CSAPRTGSNQPQHF.

The rearrangement uses TRBV2 and TRBJ2-5; TRBD2 agrees at 10 bases. The J call is uncertain, as TRBJ2-7 better fits the DNA end. Germline V CDR1 and CDR2: SNHLY, FYNNEI. The CDR3 runs to 12 residues. This chain's CDR3 is CASQREGYEQYF. For the CDR3, the DNA is TGTGCCAGCCAGCGGGAGGGATACGAGCAGTACTTC.

The chain employs TRBV12-3 or TRBV12-4 and TRBJ2-1, with unresolved D. Trimming shortened V by 7 bases and J by 0 bases, and 10 bases separated the two germline ends. This CDR3 comprises 14 residues. DNA of the CDR3: TGTGCCAGCAAGGGCCAGAGCTCCTACAATGAGCAGTTCTTC. This gives the protein CASKGQSSYNEQFF.

The genes are TRBV18 and TRBJ2-7; 7 bases fit TRBD1. V lost 3 bases, J lost 9 bases, and 8 bases stayed unmatched. The CDR3 runs 13 residues. Germline V gene data show CDR1 as KGHSH and CDR2 as LQKENI. The CDR3 DNA follows: TGTGCCAGCTCACCCGGACAGGCCCACGGGCAGTACTTC. Translated: CASSPGQAHGQYF.

This chain connects TRBV6-2 or TRBV6-3 to TRBJ1-1, with 7 bases matching TRBD1. The V gene's germline CDR1 is MNHEY and CDR2 SVGEGT. The CDR3 is 15 residues long. V gave up 2 bases and J gave up 4 bases; unmatched junction bases: 7. The CDR3 region is CASSYDPTGRTEAFF. The CDR3 DNA reads TGTGCCAGCAGTTACGATCCGACAGGGCGCACTGAAGCTTTCTTT.